Following are 11 T cell receptor beta chains from one sample sequenced in a study of blood T cell repertoires in COVID-19 (dated by TCRdb to 2019 to 2021). The library was obtained by the immunoSEQ multiplex PCR assay. Not all clones reach the TCRdb copy of this immuneACCESS table, which keeps in-frame sequences only. Checked studies attribute under half of the gap to unresolved V genes and leave the rest unexplained. Present in this sample are approximately 220,000 clones, around 83% of which were seen just once. In total, the top ten clones hold around 3% of the sample. Material: peripheral blood. All receptors derive from a man aged 50 to 59 who had recovered from COVID-19.

V gene TRBV3-1 (or the pseudogene TRBV3-2) combines with J gene TRBJ2-3, with D perhaps matching TRBD2 (5 bases). Germline V gene lookup returns CDR1 LGHDT and CDR2 YNNKEL (reference sequence). This CDR3 is built from 15 residues. The V and J ends lost 5 bases and 6 bases respectively, with 18 bases between them. The CDR3 region is CASSYRRTERDTQYF. The CDR3 DNA sequence: TGTGCCAGCAGCTACCGACGGACGGAGCGGGATACGCAGTATTTT.

The chain couples TRBV7-2 to TRBJ1-3; D gene uncertain. CDR3 length equals 15 residues. The V and J ends lost 4 bases and 0 bases respectively, with 10 bases between them. CDR1 is SGHTA and CDR2 is FQGNSA in the germline V gene. CDR3 sequence reads: CASSSDFRSGNTIYF. In DNA, the CDR3 is TGTGCCAGCAGCTCCGACTTTCGCTCTGGAAACACCATATATTTT.

This chain uses TRBV30 with TRBJ2-7; D possibly corresponds to TRBD2 (6 bases). Trimming stripped 8 bases from V and 1 base from J, with 15 bases between. Germline V gene sequence: CDR1 GTSNPN, CDR2 SVGIG (reference sequence). This CDR3 spans 13 amino acids. Here the CDR3 reads CARSTGSSYEQYF. CDR3 coding DNA: TGTGCCCGGTCCACCGGGAGTTCCTACGAGCAGTACTTC.

In its sample, this clone was seen once. V usage is TRBV13 and J usage is TRBJ2-7; D is undetermined. Trimming stripped 5 bases from V and 3 bases from J, with 14 bases between. Germline V gene lookup returns CDR1 PRHDT and CDR2 FYEKMQ (reference sequence). The CDR3 is 14 amino acids. This CDR3 is CASSPSLDRYEQYF. The DNA of the CDR3 is TGTGCCAGCAGCCCAAGCCTAGACCGCTACGAGCAGTACTTC. The full variable domain, its missing parts supplied by reference TRBV13 and TRBJ2-7, is AAGVIQSPRHLIKEKRETATLKCYPIPRHDTVYWYQQGPGQDPQFLISFYEKMQSDKGSIPDRFSAQQFSDYHSELNMSSLELGDSALYFCASSPSLDRYEQYFGPGTRLTVT.

V is TRBV28 and J is TRBJ1-2; D is perhaps TRBD1 (6 bases). The germline V and J ends were trimmed by 8 bases and 1 base, with 20 bases remaining between them. This CDR3 comprises 16 residues. CDR1 is MDHEN and CDR2 is SYDVKM in the germline V gene. CDR3 sequence (DNA): TGTGCCAGCCGGTTCGGGGAGTACAGGGTTAACTATGGCTACACCTTC. Translating it yields CASRFGEYRVNYGYTF.

The chain carries TRBV28 and TRBJ1-5, with 7 nucleotides matching TRBD1. Germline loops: CDR1 MDHEN, CDR2 SYDVKM. With 8 bases clipped from V and 3 bases from J, the junction kept 4 bases outside the gene matches. The CDR3 runs to 13 residues. The CDR3 region is CASLTGANQPQHF. CDR3 sequence (DNA): TGTGCCAGCCTAACAGGGGCCAATCAGCCCCAGCATTTT.

CDR3 protein: CASSIAATGKTSYEQYF. The CDR3 DNA follows: TGTGCCAGTAGTATAGCCGCAACAGGGAAAACCTCCTACGAGCAGTACTTC. The V and J genes are TRBV19 and TRBJ2-7, with a possible D match to TRBD1 (6 bases). V was trimmed by 1 base and J by 0 bases, leaving 16 bases between them. Germline CDR1 reads LNHDA; CDR2 reads SQIVND (reference sequence). The CDR3 is 17 residues long.

The chain joins TRBV6-6 to TRBJ2-2; TRBD1 is a possible D gene (5 bases). Trimming took off 7 bases at V and 5 bases at J, with 11 bases between the two ends. The CDR3 has 13 residues. Per the germline V gene, CDR1 is MNHNY and CDR2 is SVGAGI (reference sequence). The CDR3 DNA sequence: TGTGCCAGCATTAAACAGGTTACCGGGGAGCTGTTTTTT. The encoded protein is CASIKQVTGELFF.

The chain couples TRBV23-1 to TRBJ2-5; the match to TRBD1 covers 8 bases. TRBV23-1 belongs to the ORF category, with a function that is uncertain. The CDR3 has 15 residues. Germline trimming cut 1 base from V and 3 bases from J; bases unmatched to any gene: 4. The CDR3 DNA sequence: TGCGCCAGCAGTCAATTCGACAGGGGTAAAGAGACCCAGTACTTC. Its protein product is CASSQFDRGKETQYF.

The chain carries TRBV6-4 and TRBJ2-1, with D possibly being TRBD1 (6 bases). This CDR3 has 17 amino acids. Trimming took 3 bases from V and 8 from J, leaving 23 bases between them. Germline-derived CDR1 and CDR2 are MRHNA and SNTAGT. CDR3 bases: TGTGCCAGCAGTGAAACCTCGACAGGCCGCCAGCGCCATGAGCAGTTCTTC. Translated, it gives CASSETSTGRQRHEQFF.

This sequence joins TRBV6-6 and TRBJ1-3, with D uncertain. Germline assignment: CDR1 MNHNY and CDR2 SVGAGI (reference sequence). Trimming removed 5 bases at V and 0 bases at J, with 11 bases between. The CDR3 extends over 15 amino acids. The CDR3 coding sequence is TGTGCCAGCAGTACGCACGGTCGCTCTGGAAACACCATATATTTT. This encodes CASSTHGRSGNTIYF.